The source of this T cell receptor (beta chain) is a study of CD8 T cells in ankylosing spondylitis. Whole-study findings and limits: A motif of several highly homologous TCR beta variants was seen as apparently characteristic of ankylosing spondylitis blood. The authors found the disease-linked clones to be CD8+ and relatively rare in peripheral blood. Clones tied to disease were said to be significantly enriched in matched ankylosing spondylitis synovial fluid.

Notes on this clonotype: What it recognizes is unknown.

The CDR3 is made up of 15 amino acids. Trimming took 6 bases from V and 3 from J; bases not matched to a gene: 7. Germline CDR1 and CDR2: KGHSH and LQKENI. A quantitative 5'-RACE method, one with molecular barcodes, was used to make TCR beta libraries. TCRdb redid the calling of the 5' RACE reads with MiXCR, one entry per CDR3 protein. Of fewer than 180,000 distinct CDR3 sequences in the sample, roughly 44% were seen once. V usage is TRBV18 and J usage is TRBJ2-1; 8 nucleotides line up with TRBD1. The sequenced material came from synovial fluid, either unsorted or a sorted T cell fraction (not recorded which). This clonotype was sampled from a male donor with ankylosing spondylitis. CDR3 bases: TGTGCCAGCTCCGGGCCCGGACAGGGCTACAATGAGCAGTTCTTC. This encodes CASSGPGQGYNEQFF.